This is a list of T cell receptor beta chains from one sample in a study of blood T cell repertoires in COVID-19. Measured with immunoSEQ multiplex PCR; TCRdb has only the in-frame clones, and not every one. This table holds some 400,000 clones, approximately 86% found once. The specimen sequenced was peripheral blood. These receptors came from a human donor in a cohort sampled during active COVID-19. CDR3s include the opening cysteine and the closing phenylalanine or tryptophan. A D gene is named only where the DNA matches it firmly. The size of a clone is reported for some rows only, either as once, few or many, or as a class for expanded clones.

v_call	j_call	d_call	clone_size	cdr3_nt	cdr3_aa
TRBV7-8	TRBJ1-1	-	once	TGTGCCAGCAGCCCGGGATCGTTGGGGACTGAAGCTTTCTTT	CASSPGSLGTEAFF
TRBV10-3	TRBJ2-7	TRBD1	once	TGTGCCATCAGTGAGGGACAGGGTGGCTACGAGCAGTACTTC	CAISEGQGGYEQYF
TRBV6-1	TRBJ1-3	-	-	TGTGCCAGCAGTGAAGTGGTGGGGGGCTCTGGAAACACCATATATTTT	CASSEVVGGSGNTIYF
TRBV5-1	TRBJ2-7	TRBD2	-	TGCGCCAGCAGCGCGGGGGACGGGAGGAGCTCCTACGAGCAGTACTTC	CASSAGDGRSSYEQYF
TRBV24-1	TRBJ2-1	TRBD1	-	TGTGCCACCAGTGCAGGGGGAACCTACAATGAGCAGTTCTTC	CATSAGGTYNEQFF
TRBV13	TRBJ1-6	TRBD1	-	TGTGCCAGCAGCTTTGACAGGGAAGGTTCACCCCTCCACTTT	CASSFDREGSPLHF
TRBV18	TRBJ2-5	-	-	TGTGCCAGCTCCAAGATACCACAACAGGACAACCAAGAGACCCAGTACTTC	CASSKIPQQDNQETQYF
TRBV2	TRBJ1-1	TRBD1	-	TGTGCCAGCAGTGATAAGACAGGGGGCGCGTACACTGAAGCTTTCTTT	CASSDKTGGAYTEAFF
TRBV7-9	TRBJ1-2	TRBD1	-	TGTGCCAGCAGCTTACTCCGGACAGGGACCTATGGCTACACCTTC	CASSLLRTGTYGYTF
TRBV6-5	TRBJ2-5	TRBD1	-	TGTGCCAGCAGGACAGGGTTGGGGACCCAGTACTTC	CASRTGLGTQYF
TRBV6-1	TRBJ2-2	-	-	TGTGCCAGCAGTGAGGGACATAACACCGGGGAGCTGTTTTTT	CASSEGHNTGELFF
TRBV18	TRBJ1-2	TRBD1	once	TGTGCCAGCTCAGACAGGGGGAACAGCGATGGCTACACCTTC	CASSDRGNSDGYTF
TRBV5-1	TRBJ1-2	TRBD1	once	TGCGCCAGCAGAAGAACCAACCAGGGGGGCTATGGCTACACCTTC	CASRRTNQGGYGYTF
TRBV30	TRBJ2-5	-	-	TGTGCCTGGAGTTCCCGGACAACAAAGACCCAAGAGACCCAGTACTTC	CAWSSRTTKTQETQYF
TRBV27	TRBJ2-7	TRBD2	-	TGTGCCAGCAGTACTAGCGGGATCTCCTACGAGCAGTACTTC	CASSTSGISYEQYF
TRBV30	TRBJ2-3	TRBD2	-	TGTGCCTGGAGTGTACGGGCTAGCGGTAGCACAGATACGCAGTATTTT	CAWSVRASGSTDTQYF
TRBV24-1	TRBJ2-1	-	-	TGTGCCACCAGTGATTCTCCGGGGGGCCCCAGCTCCTACAATGAGCAGTTCTTC	CATSDSPGGPSSYNEQFF
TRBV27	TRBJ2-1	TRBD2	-	TGTGCCAGCAGTCCTCTAGCGGGAGGCTACAATGAGCAGTTCTTC	CASSPLAGGYNEQFF
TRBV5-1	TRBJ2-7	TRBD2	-	TGCGCCAGCAGCTCGGGGGCTAGCGGGAGTTCGTCCCTGTACGAGCAGTACTTC	CASSSGASGSSSLYEQYF
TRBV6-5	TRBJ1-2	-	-	TGTGCCAGCGAGGGTGGCGAGACTGGGAGCTATGGCTACACCTTC	CASEGGETGSYGYTF
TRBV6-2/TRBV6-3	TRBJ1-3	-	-	TGTGCCAGCAGCCACAGGGTTGACTCTGGAAACACCATATATTTT	CASSHRVDSGNTIYF
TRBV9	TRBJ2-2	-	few	TGTGCCAGCAGCGTAGATGTCGCAAGCGCGGGCACCGGGGAGCTGTTTTTT	CASSVDVASAGTGELFF
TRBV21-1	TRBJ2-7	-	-	TGTGCCAGCAGCAAACAGGGCTCCTACGAGCAGTACTTC	CASSKQGSYEQYF
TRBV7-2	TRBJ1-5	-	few	TGTGCCAGCAGCTTAGTATCCAATCAGCCCCAGCATTTT	CASSLVSNQPQHF
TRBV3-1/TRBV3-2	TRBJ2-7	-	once	TGTGCCAGCAGTGTTGTTGTTTCTCGAGGTTCCGAGCAGTACTTC	CASSVVVSRGSEQYF